This T cell receptor beta chain was sequenced in a study of cytomegalovirus exposure and HLA in healthy donors. Study as a whole: Just over 80% of roughly 400 genotyped donors fell in the Caucasian-associated ancestry cluster. Study results and caveats: There were some public TCRs occurring in many donors, but most TCR sequences were rare.

60 Vbeta and 13 Jbeta primers were used in PCR. TCRdb keeps only in-frame clones here, not all; method: immunoSEQ multiplex PCR. Its table records some 130,000 clones. Points on this clone: Its antigen is undetermined.

Sequencing was carried out using PBMCs. The receptor comes from a man aged 18 to 29 in good health and CMV-seronegative.

The CDR3 DNA is TGCGCCAGCAGCCAAGATTTCGCGACTAGCATCACAGATACGCAGTATTTT. As protein: CASSQDFATSITDTQYF. The chain uses TRBV4-1 and TRBJ2-3, with TRBD2 matching 7 bases. CDR1 is MGHRA, CDR2 YSYEKL, per germline. This CDR3 spans 17 amino acids. V lost 0 bases to trimming and J lost 2 bases; unmatched junction nucleotides: 8.